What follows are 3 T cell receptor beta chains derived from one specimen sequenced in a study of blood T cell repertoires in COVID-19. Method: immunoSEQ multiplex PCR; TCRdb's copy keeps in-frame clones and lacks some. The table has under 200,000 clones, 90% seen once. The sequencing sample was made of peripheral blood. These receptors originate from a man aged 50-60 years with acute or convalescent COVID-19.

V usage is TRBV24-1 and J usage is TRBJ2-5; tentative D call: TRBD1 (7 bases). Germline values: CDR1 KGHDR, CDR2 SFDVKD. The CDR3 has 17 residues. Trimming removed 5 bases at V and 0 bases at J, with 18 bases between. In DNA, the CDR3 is TGTGCCACCAGTGCGGCCTTGGGGGGACAGTACCAAGAGACCCAGTACTTC. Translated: CATSAALGGQYQETQYF.

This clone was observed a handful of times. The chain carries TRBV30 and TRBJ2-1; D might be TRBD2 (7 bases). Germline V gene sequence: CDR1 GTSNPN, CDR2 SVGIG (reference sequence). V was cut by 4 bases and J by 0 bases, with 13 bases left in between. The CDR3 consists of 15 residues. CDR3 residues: CAWTRGASSYNEQFF. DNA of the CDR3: TGTGCCTGGACCCGGGGGGCAAGCTCCTACAATGAGCAGTTCTTC.

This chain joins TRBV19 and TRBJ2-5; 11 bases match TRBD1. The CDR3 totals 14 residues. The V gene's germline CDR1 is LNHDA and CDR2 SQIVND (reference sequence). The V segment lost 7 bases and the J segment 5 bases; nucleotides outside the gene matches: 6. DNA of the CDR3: TGTGCCAGTACCCGAGGGACAGGGGGGGAGACCCAGTACTTC. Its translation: CASTRGTGGETQYF.